This TCR beta chain was profiled in a study of T cell repertoires in cytomegalovirus infection. About the research overall: As its CMV epitopes, the study selected recently identified HLA-C-restricted and well-studied HLA-B-restricted targets. Indicated by public TCR beta signatures were CMV infection and matching HLA type. The study's findings and limits: Across the ex vivo response, the dominant clonotypes were HLA-C-restricted CMV-specific TCR beta clonotypes. Based on cumulative public TCR beta family frequency, carriers of CMV plus the relevant HLA were identified.

On this clonotype: Its antigen is unidentified.

TCRdb reprocessed the reads with MiXCR, giving one entry per CDR3 protein. The sample shows 650,000 to 900,000 distinct CDR3 sequences, around a third of them seen only once. Trimming left V 1 base short and J 0 bases short, with 13 bases between. CDR1 LGHNA and CDR2 YSLEER come from the germline V gene. The CDR3 is 17 amino acids. The source was cultured CD8+ T cells from PBMCs, collected from culture after CMV antigen stimulation. This sequence joins TRBV4-3 and TRBJ2-1; tentatively, D is TRBD1 or TRBD2 (5 bases each). The receptor comes from a human donor in good health (CMV status not recorded). Some clones in this sample may be carry-over from other donors' samples. The CDR3 region has the DNA TGCGCCAGCAGCCAAGGAGTGGGGGTCAGCTCCTACAATGAGCAGTTCTTC. Translating it yields CASSQGVGVSSYNEQFF.